This TCR beta chain was identified during a study of early T cells in non-severe SARS-CoV-2 infection. Overall study context: Chains were not paired, and sequencing was done on bulk RNA from unsorted whole blood.

Broader study findings: Anti-spike CD8 specificities were favored by VDJdb matching, whose results missed private and CD4 specificities.

This clonotype was counted between two and nine times. Its specificity is not known. Attachment of unique molecular identifiers to individual cDNA molecules was performed. MiXCR, applied by TCRdb to the 5' RACE reads, yields one record per CDR3 protein. The sample consists of 65,000 to 85,000 distinct CDR3 sequences, 13% of them appearing once. The sequence was collected from an adult who was a healthcare worker with PCR-confirmed SARS-CoV-2 infection or an uninfected control (not recorded which). What was sequenced was whole blood.

The CDR3 DNA reads TGTGCCAGCAGGGACAGGGGGCCGGCCGGGGAGCTGTTTTTT. It codes for CASRDRGPAGELFF. The chain carries TRBV6-6 and TRBJ2-2, with 11 bases lining up with TRBD1. V was clipped by 6 bases and J by 6 bases; unmatched bases: 3. The germline CDR1 and CDR2 sequences are MNHNY and SVGAGI (reference sequence). The CDR3 has 14 amino acids.